This TCR beta chain was sequenced during a study of blood T cells in healthy people across ages. Combining a sample-barcoded 5' primer with a J-beta primer mix, a second PCR ran for roughly 7 to 12 cycles. TCRdb redid the calling of the 5' RACE reads with MiXCR, one entry per CDR3 protein. The sample records about 750,000 distinct CDR3 sequences, approximately 55% being singletons. Each sample used at least 6 million PBMCs. Total RNA, at least 5 micrograms per sample, was extracted from PBMCs. Study observations and caveats: Total diversity from one million sequenced T cells was likely underestimated. Long-lived donors exceeded aged donors in naive CD4+ cells and diversity.

Worth noting for this clonotype: The antigen remains undetermined.

Sequencing was performed on blood. The TCR was taken from a man older than 75 in good health.

CDR3 sequence (DNA): TGTGCCAGCAGTTTCCCCTCGGGGGGGCGAAGGACTAGCGGGAGCCCAGATACGCAGTATTTT. It is translated as CASSFPSGGRRTSGSPDTQYF. This chain connects TRBV28 to TRBJ2-3; 13 positions match TRBD2. Unmatched junction bases numbered 19, after V lost 3 bases and J lost 4 bases. This CDR3 has 21 amino acids. Looked up from germline, CDR1 is MDHEN and CDR2 is SYDVKM.